The rows below give T cell receptor beta chains drawn from one sample of a study of blood T cell repertoires in COVID-19. The repertoire was sequenced with immunoSEQ multiplex PCR; TCRdb's copy has only in-frame clones and lacks some. The repertoire holds 250,000 or so clones, 88% seen once, with over 2% in the top ten. Sample: PBMCs or T cells enriched from blood (not recorded which). The receptors derive from a woman aged 40 to 55 with acute COVID-19. CDR3s include the opening cysteine and the closing phenylalanine or tryptophan. A D gene is named only where the DNA matches it firmly. Clone size is given for some rows only: seen once, a few or many times, or a class if the clone is expanded.

>TRBJ1-5|TRBV19|few|-
TGTGCCAGTAGTATAAGGCAGGGTGGTCAGCCCCAGCATTTT
CASSIRQGGQPQHF
>TRBJ1-2|TRBV30|-|TRBD1
TGTGCCTGGAGTGCCGGAGCAGGACAGGGGAACTATGGCTACACCTTC
CAWSAGAGQGNYGYTF
>TRBJ2-7|TRBV5-1|-|-
TGCGCCAGCAGCTTGGTTGGTCTAGACAGCGAGCAGTACTTC
CASSLVGLDSEQYF
>TRBJ2-5|TRBV11-2|-|TRBD2
TGTGCCAGCAGCTCCCCACGGACTAGCGGGGGGCAAGAGACCCAGTACTTC
CASSSPRTSGGQETQYF
>TRBJ1-2|TRBV5-4|-|-
TGTGCCAGCAGCTTGGCCAGCTATGGCTACACCTTC
CASSLASYGYTF
>TRBJ2-1|TRBV20-1|-|TRBD2
TGCAGTGCTAGTAAGGGGAGGGACAATGAGCAGTTCTTC
CSASKGRDNEQFF
>TRBJ2-3|TRBV10-3|-|TRBD2
TGTGCCATCAGGACTAGCGGGGGGCCTAGCACAGATACGCAGTATTTT
CAIRTSGGPSTDTQYF
>TRBJ2-3|TRBV11-2|once|-
TGTGCCAGCAGCCGTCAGCGAGGCCAGACCACAGATACGCAGTATTTT
CASSRQRGQTTDTQYF
>TRBJ2-2|TRBV2|-|TRBD2
TGTGCCAGCACCGGACTAGATTCCACCGGGGAGCTGTTTTTT
CASTGLDSTGELFF
>TRBJ2-3|TRBV24-1|-|TRBD2
TGTGCCACAAGTAGCGGGAGGGTAGATACGCAGTATTTT
CATSSGRVDTQYF
>TRBJ2-3|TRBV6-2/TRBV6-3|-|TRBD2
TGTGCCAGCAGTTACCCACAACTGACTAGCGGAGTTCCTAGCACAGATACGCAGTATTTT
CASSYPQLTSGVPSTDTQYF
>TRBJ2-3|TRBV10-3|-|TRBD2
TGTGCCATCAGTGACGGGGGGAGCACAGATACGCAGTATTTT
CAISDGGSTDTQYF
>TRBJ2-1|TRBV10-2|-|TRBD2
TGCGCCAGCAGTGCGTCTAGCGGGTACAATGAGCAGTTCTTC
CASSASSGYNEQFF
>TRBJ2-5|TRBV7-9|-|TRBD1
TGTGCCAGCAGCGTCTCCGGGACAGGGTCTCAAGAGACCCAGTACTTC
CASSVSGTGSQETQYF
>TRBJ1-5|TRBV7-2|-|TRBD1
TGTGCCAGCAGCGAGGACAGGGATCAGCCCCAGCATTTT
CASSEDRDQPQHF
>TRBJ2-6|TRBV2|-|-
TGTGCCAGCAGGGAAAGGGGAAGCTCTGGGGCCAACGTCCTGACTTTC
CASRERGSSGANVLTF
>TRBJ2-1|TRBV5-4|-|TRBD1
TGTGCCAGCAGCTCAACCCGGGACAGGGACAATGAGCAGTTCTTC
CASSSTRDRDNEQFF
>TRBJ1-1|TRBV20-1|-|-
TGCAGTGCCCTCGGGACAACTGAAGCTTTCTTT
CSALGTTEAFF
>TRBJ2-2|TRBV20-1|-|-
TGCAGTGCTAGTGCGAGCCGGGGCACCGGGGAGCTGTTTTTT
CSASASRGTGELFF
>TRBJ2-2|TRBV10-2|-|-
TGCGCCAGCAGTACCGGGAGTCAGGACACCGGGGAGCTGTTTTTT
CASSTGSQDTGELFF
>TRBJ2-3|TRBV7-9|-|TRBD2
TGTGCCAGCAGCTTAGAGGGACTAGTAACAGATACGCAGTATTTT
CASSLEGLVTDTQYF
>TRBJ2-2|TRBV27|-|TRBD2
TGTGCCAGCACTACTGGGGGGGTTGGCCCGAACACCGGGGAGCTGTTTTTT
CASTTGGVGPNTGELFF
>TRBJ1-1|TRBV5-6|-|TRBD1
TGTGCCAGCCATGGGGACAGGGGTAACACTGAAGCTTTCTTT
CASHGDRGNTEAFF
>TRBJ1-6|TRBV5-4|-|-
TGTGCCAGCAGCCAAGACAGTAATTCACCCCTCCACTTT
CASSQDSNSPLHF
>TRBJ1-1|TRBV11-2|once|TRBD1
TGTGCCAGCAGTCCAGGGGGGCAGGGCACTGAAGCTTTCTTT
CASSPGGQGTEAFF
>TRBJ2-3|TRBV11-3|few|-
TGTGCCAGCAGCGAAGGCGGGACGGAAAGCACAGATACGCAGTATTTT
CASSEGGTESTDTQYF
>TRBJ2-2|TRBV19|-|-
TGTGCCAGTAGGCCTCAGGGCCTACCGAACACCGGGGAGCTGTTTTTT
CASRPQGLPNTGELFF
>TRBJ1-4|TRBV15|-|-
TGTGCCACCTTACGGGGCAGGGGTAATGAAAAACTGTTTTTT
CATLRGRGNEKLFF
>TRBJ2-5|TRBV7-8|few|-
TGTGCCAGCAGCCGACCTAAAGAGACCCAGTACTTC
CASSRPKETQYF
>TRBJ2-5|TRBV19|-|TRBD1
TGTGCCAGTAGCAATGGACAGGGTGTAGAGACCCAGTACTTC
CASSNGQGVETQYF
>TRBJ1-2|TRBV7-2|-|-
TGTGCCAGCAGCTTTCGAGGAAATGATGGCTACACCTTC
CASSFRGNDGYTF
>TRBJ2-1|TRBV15|-|TRBD2
TGTGCCACCAGCGTGGCTAGCGGCTCCTACAATGAGCAGTTCTTC
CATSVASGSYNEQFF
>TRBJ1-4|TRBV2|-|-
TGTGCCAGCAGCTATATGGGGGGTACTAATGAAAAACTGTTTTTT
CASSYMGGTNEKLFF
>TRBJ1-1|TRBV5-6|-|-
TGTGCCAGCAGCTTGGTTGGGGGCTACATGAACACTGAAGCTTTCTTT
CASSLVGGYMNTEAFF
>TRBJ2-2|TRBV10-3|-|TRBD2
TGTGCCATCGCCCTTCGACTAGCGGGGGAGGGCGGGGAGCTGTTTTTT
CAIALRLAGEGGELFF
>TRBJ1-4|TRBV3-1/TRBV3-2|once|-
TGTGCCAGCAAGGATAGCGAAAAACTGTTTTTT
CASKDSEKLFF
>TRBJ2-1|TRBV7-2|-|TRBD2
TGTGCCAGCAGCTTTTCTGGCGGGGGGCGCCACAATGAGCAGTTCTTC
CASSFSGGGRHNEQFF
>TRBJ2-4|TRBV2|-|TRBD2
TGTGCCAGCAGTAGGTATAGCGGGAGTACCAAAAACATTCAGTACTTC
CASSRYSGSTKNIQYF
>TRBJ2-3|TRBV7-2|once|TRBD2
TGTGCCAGCAGTCGACTAGCGGGGGGGGATACGCAGTATTTT
CASSRLAGGDTQYF
>TRBJ1-3|TRBV7-2|few|-
TGTGCCAGCAGCGTGGGACTCTCTGGAAACACCATATATTTT
CASSVGLSGNTIYF
>TRBJ2-2|TRBV14|-|-
TGTGCCAGCAGCCAAGTCTGGGGCCCTACCGGGGAGCTGTTTTTT
CASSQVWGPTGELFF
>TRBJ2-1|TRBV6-4|-|TRBD2
TGTGCCAGCAGTGACTCTAGCGGGGGGGCTCGGTTGAATGAGCAGTTCTTC
CASSDSSGGARLNEQFF
>TRBJ1-6|TRBV2|-|-
TGTGCCAGCAGTGGGGTAGGGAGAAATTCACCCCTCCACTTT
CASSGVGRNSPLHF
>TRBJ1-4|TRBV21-1|once|-
TGTGCCAGCAGCAAACCTGACAGGGGAGAAAAACTGTTTTTT
CASSKPDRGEKLFF
>TRBJ2-1|TRBV5-1|-|-
TGCGCCAGCAGCTCACAGGGACCCATATACAATGAGCAGTTCTTC
CASSSQGPIYNEQFF
>TRBJ1-6|TRBV19|-|TRBD1
TGTGCCAGTAGTCCGAGACAGGGGGCATTGTCACCCCTCCACTTT
CASSPRQGALSPLHF
>TRBJ2-2|TRBV12-3/TRBV12-4|-|-
TGTGCCAGCAGTTCGGTGCTGGCCGGGGAGCTGTTTTTT
CASSSVLAGELFF
>TRBJ1-6|TRBV7-2|-|-
TGTGCCAGCAGCTATCAACAGGGTGGAAATTCACCCCTCCACTTT
CASSYQQGGNSPLHF
>TRBJ1-4|TRBV19|-|TRBD1
TGTGCCAGTAGACTGGGCCCAGGGGGTGAAAAACTGTTTTTT
CASRLGPGGEKLFF
>TRBJ1-5|TRBV7-9|-|-
TGTGCCAGCAGCTTGGGCGGGGGGAGCAATCAGCCCCAGCATTTT
CASSLGGGSNQPQHF
>TRBJ2-1|TRBV5-8|few|-
TGTGCCAGTATTCTAGCATACAATGAGCAGTTCTTC
CASILAYNEQFF
>TRBJ2-1|TRBV5-1|once|TRBD2
TGCGCCAGCAGCGGACTAGCGGGGGTTTATGAGCAGTTCTTC
CASSGLAGVYEQFF
>TRBJ2-5|TRBV3-1/TRBV3-2|-|-
TGTGCCAGCAGCGCCGGTGAGACCCAGTACTTC
CASSAGETQYF
>TRBJ1-2|TRBV27|-|TRBD1
TGTGCCAGCAGTTACAGGGGTGGTGGCTACACCTTC
CASSYRGGGYTF
>TRBJ1-1|TRBV29-1|-|-
TGCAGCGTTGCAGAAAGGGGGAACACTGAAGCTTTCTTT
CSVAERGNTEAFF
>TRBJ2-7|TRBV19|-|-
TGTGCCAGTAGTCGGCAGGGGAGCGACGAGCAGTACTTC
CASSRQGSDEQYF
>TRBJ2-3|TRBV7-2|once|-
TGTGCCAGCAGCCCTCAGGGTGGAGATACGCAGTATTTT
CASSPQGGDTQYF
>TRBJ2-7|TRBV19|-|-
TGTGCCAGTAGCTCCCCCCACGAGCAGTACTTC
CASSSPHEQYF
>TRBJ2-3|TRBV10-1|-|TRBD1
TGCGCCAGCAGTGAGTCTGTAGGACAGGGGTTGTTTCCGCAGTATTTT
CASSESVGQGLFPQYF